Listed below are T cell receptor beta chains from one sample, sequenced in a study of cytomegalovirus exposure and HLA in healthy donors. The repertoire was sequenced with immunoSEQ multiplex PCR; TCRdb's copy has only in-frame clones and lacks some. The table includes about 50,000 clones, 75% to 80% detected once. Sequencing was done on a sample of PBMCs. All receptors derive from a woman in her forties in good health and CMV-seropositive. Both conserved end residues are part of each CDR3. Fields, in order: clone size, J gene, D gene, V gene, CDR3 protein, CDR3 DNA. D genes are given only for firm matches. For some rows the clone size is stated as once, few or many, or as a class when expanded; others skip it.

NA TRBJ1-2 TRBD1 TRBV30 CAWSEGARVYGYTF TGTGCCTGGAGTGAGGGGGCGCGTGTCTATGGCTACACCTTC
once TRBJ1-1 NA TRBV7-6 CASSRGLEYEAFF TGTGCCAGCAGCCGGGGGTTGGAATATGAAGCTTTCTTT
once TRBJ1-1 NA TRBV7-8 CASSRNMNTEAFF TGTGCCAGCAGCCGTAATATGAACACTGAAGCTTTCTTT
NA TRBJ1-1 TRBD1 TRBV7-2 CASTMGDRANTEAFF TGTGCCAGCACCATGGGAGACAGGGCGAACACTGAAGCTTTCTTT
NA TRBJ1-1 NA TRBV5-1 CASSLDQGGGAFF TGCGCCAGCAGCTTGGATCAGGGAGGAGGGGCTTTCTTT
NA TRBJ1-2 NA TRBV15 CATSRGQGMAGYTF TGTGCCACCAGCAGGGGGCAGGGGATGGCTGGCTACACCTTC
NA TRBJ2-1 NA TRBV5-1 CASSSQGLLYNEQFF TGCGCCAGCAGCTCCCAGGGACTTCTCTACAATGAGCAGTTCTTC
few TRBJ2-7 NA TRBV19 CASSTQGGYEQYF TGTGCCAGTAGTACTCAGGGGGGCTACGAGCAGTACTTC
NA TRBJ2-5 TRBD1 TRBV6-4 CASREDRGETQYF TGTGCCAGCAGAGAGGACAGGGGAGAGACCCAGTACTTC
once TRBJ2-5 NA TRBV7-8 CASSVGGGRETQYF TGTGCCAGCAGCGTAGGGGGGGGGCGAGAGACCCAGTACTTC
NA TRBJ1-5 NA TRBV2 CASSPNGVSNQPQHF TGTGCCAGCAGTCCTAACGGGGTTAGCAATCAGCCCCAGCATTTT
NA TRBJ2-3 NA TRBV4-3 CASSQEKSADSTDTQYF TGCGCCAGCAGCCAAGAAAAATCGGCGGATAGCACAGATACGCAGTATTTT
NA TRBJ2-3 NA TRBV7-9 CASSLEQDTDTQYF TGTGCCAGCAGCTTAGAACAGGACACAGATACGCAGTATTTT
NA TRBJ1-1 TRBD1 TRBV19 CASAGQGAVGTEAFF TGTGCCAGTGCGGGACAGGGGGCCGTCGGAACTGAAGCTTTCTTT
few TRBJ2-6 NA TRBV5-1 CASSPSTGANVLTF TGCGCCAGCAGCCCCAGTACTGGGGCCAACGTCCTGACTTTC
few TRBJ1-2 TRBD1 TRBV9 CASSASPWGTGDGYTF TGTGCCAGCAGCGCCAGCCCCTGGGGGACAGGAGACGGCTACACCTTC
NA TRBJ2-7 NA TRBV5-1 CASSQTGLSYEQYF TGCGCCAGCAGCCAGACAGGATTGTCCTACGAGCAGTACTTC
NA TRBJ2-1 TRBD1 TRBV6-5 CASIRQGSSYNEQFF TGTGCCAGCATCAGACAGGGGAGCTCCTACAATGAGCAGTTCTTC
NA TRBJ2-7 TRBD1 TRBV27 CASRRDRGLAEQYF TGTGCCAGCAGGCGGGACAGGGGGCTTGCCGAGCAGTACTTC
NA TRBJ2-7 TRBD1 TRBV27 CASSLSRDSYEQYF TGTGCCAGCAGTTTATCCCGGGACAGCTACGAGCAGTACTTC
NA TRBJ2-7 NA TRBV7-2 CASSVDHRSSYEQYF TGTGCCAGCAGCGTCGACCATAGGAGCTCCTACGAGCAGTACTTC
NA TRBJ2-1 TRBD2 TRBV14 CASSQEPGLAGAHYNEQFF TGTGCCAGCAGCCAAGAACCAGGACTAGCGGGGGCCCACTACAATGAGCAGTTCTTC
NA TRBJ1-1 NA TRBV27 CASSLGGVNTEAFF TGTGCCAGCAGTTTGGGGGGGGTGAACACTGAAGCTTTCTTT
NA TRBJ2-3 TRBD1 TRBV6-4 CASSSGTARNTQYF TGTGCCAGCTCCTCCGGGACAGCCCGGAATACGCAGTATTTT
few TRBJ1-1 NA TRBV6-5 CASSNPGEVNTEAFF TGTGCCAGCAGTAACCCGGGGGAGGTGAACACTGAAGCTTTCTTT
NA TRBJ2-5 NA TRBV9 CASSVGGRDKETQYF TGTGCCAGCAGCGTAGGCGGCAGGGATAAGGAGACCCAGTACTTC
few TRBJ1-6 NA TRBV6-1 CASSEGVSNSPLHF TGTGCCAGCAGTGAAGGAGTGTCTAATTCACCCCTCCACTTT
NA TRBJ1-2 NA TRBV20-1 CSAKTENGYTF TGCAGTGCTAAGACAGAGAATGGCTACACCTTC
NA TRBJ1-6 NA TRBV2 CASRDILGNSPLHF TGTGCCAGCCGGGACATACTCGGTAATTCACCCCTCCACTTT
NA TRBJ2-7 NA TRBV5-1 CASSAGLSSYEQYF TGCGCCAGCAGCGCGGGGTTAAGCTCCTACGAGCAGTACTTC
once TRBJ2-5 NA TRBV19 CASSIGGRETQYF TGTGCCAGTAGTATCGGAGGGCGGGAGACCCAGTACTTC
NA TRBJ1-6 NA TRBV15 CATSRDLNSPLHF TGTGCCACCAGCAGAGACCTTAATTCACCCCTCCACTTT